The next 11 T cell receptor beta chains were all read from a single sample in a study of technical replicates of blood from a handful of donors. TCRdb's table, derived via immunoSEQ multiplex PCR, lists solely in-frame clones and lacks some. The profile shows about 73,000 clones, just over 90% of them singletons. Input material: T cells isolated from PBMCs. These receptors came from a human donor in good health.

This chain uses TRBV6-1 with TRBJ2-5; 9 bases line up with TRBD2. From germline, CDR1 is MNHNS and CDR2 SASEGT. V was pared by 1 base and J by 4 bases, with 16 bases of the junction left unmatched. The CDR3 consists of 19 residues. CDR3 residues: CASSEEEWGAGGRRETQYF. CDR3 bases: TGTGCCAGCAGTGAAGAGGAGTGGGGCGCGGGGGGGAGGCGAGAGACCCAGTACTTC.

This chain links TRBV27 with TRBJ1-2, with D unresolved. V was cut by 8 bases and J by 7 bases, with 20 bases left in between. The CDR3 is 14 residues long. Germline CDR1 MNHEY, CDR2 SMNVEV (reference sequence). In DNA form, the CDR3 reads TGTGCCAGCGGGTCCTACCTTGAGGGTGGTGGCTACACCTTC. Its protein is CASGSYLEGGGYTF.

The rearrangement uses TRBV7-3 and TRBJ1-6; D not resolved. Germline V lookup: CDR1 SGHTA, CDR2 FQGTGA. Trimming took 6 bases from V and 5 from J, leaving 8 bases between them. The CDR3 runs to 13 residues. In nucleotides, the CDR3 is TGTGCCAGCAGAAGACGGGATAATTCACCCCTCCACTTT. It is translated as CASRRRDNSPLHF.

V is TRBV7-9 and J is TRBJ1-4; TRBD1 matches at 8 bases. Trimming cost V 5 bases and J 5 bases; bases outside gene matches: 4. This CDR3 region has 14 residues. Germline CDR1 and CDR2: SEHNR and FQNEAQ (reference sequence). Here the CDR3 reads CASSKDRENEKLFF. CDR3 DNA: TGTGCCAGCAGCAAGGACAGGGAAAATGAAAAACTGTTTTTT.

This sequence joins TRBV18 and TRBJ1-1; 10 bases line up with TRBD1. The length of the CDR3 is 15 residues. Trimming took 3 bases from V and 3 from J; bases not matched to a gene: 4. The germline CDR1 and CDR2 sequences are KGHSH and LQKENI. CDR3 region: CASSPETGGYTEAFF. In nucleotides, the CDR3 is TGTGCCAGCTCACCGGAGACAGGGGGCTACACTGAAGCTTTCTTT.

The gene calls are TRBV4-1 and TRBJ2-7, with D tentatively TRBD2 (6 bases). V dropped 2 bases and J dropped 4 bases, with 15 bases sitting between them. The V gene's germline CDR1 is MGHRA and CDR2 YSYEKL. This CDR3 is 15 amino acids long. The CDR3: CASSQREVSSYEQYF. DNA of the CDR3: TGCGCCAGCAGCCAAAGGGAGGTCTCATCTTACGAGCAGTACTTC.

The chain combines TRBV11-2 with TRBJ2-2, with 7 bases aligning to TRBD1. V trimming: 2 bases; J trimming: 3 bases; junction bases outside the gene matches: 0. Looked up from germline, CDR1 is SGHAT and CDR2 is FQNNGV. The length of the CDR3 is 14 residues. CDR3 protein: CASSLTGDTGELFF. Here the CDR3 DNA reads TGTGCCAGCAGCTTAACAGGGGACACCGGGGAGCTGTTTTTT. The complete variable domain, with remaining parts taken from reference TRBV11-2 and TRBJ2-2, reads EAGVAQSPRYKIIEKRQSVAFWCNPISGHATLYWYQQILGQGPKLLIQFQNNGVVDDSQLPKDRFSAERLKGVDSTLKIQPAKLEDSAVYLCASSLTGDTGELFFGEGSRLTVL.

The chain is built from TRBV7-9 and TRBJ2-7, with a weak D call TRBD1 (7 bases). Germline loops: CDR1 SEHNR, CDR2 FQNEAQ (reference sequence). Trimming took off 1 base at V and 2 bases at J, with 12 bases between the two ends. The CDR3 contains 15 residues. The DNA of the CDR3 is TGTGCCAGCAGCTTAGGGCGGGACAGAACCTACGAGCAGTACTTC. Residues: CASSLGRDRTYEQYF.

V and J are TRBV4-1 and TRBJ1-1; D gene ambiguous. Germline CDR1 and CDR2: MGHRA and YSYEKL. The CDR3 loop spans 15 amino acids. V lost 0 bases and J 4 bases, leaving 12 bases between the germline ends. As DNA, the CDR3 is TGCGCCAGCAGCCAAGACTCCGGGTTAGGCACTGAAGCTTTCTTT. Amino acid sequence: CASSQDSGLGTEAFF.

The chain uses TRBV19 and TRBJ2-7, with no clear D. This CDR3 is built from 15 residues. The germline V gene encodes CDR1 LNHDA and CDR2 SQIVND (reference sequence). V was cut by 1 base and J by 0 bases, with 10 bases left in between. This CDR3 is CASSIAGPSSYEQYF. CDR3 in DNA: TGTGCCAGTAGTATAGCAGGCCCGAGCTCCTACGAGCAGTACTTC.

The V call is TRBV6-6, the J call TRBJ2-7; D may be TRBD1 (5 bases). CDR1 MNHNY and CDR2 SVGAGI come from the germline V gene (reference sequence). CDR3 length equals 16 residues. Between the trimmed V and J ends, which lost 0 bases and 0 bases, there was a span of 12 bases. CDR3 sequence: CASSYSRQKSSYEQYF. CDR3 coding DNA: TGTGCCAGCAGTTACTCGAGACAGAAGAGCTCCTACGAGCAGTACTTC.